Below, 3 T cell receptor beta chains from the same sample are listed, as sequenced in a study of T cells in Graves' hyperthyroidism and ophthalmopathy. The source material, RNA transcripts, was used to amplify TCR beta CDR3 regions. An initial round of RT-PCR targeting the TCR CDR3 relied on the HTBI primer set. TCRdb re-called the multiplex PCR reads through MiXCR, storing one row per CDR3 protein. The sample contains hundreds of thousands of distinct CDR3 sequences, 17% of which appear only once. The sequencing sample was made of blood. The source of these receptors is a woman younger than 35 with Graves' ophthalmopathy.

The table lists this clonotype with many counts. The chain joins TRBV2 to TRBJ1-1; perhaps TRBD1 as D (5 bases). The germline V and J ends were trimmed by 10 bases and 1 base, with 13 bases remaining between them. The CDR3 spans 13 residues. Germline V gene lookup returns CDR1 SNHLY and CDR2 FYNNEI. CDR3 protein: CATRRDGNTEAFF. CDR3 in DNA: TGTGCCACCCGGCGGGACGGGAACACTGAAGCTTTCTTT.

Here the CDR3 DNA reads TGTGCCAGTAGTAGGGGACAGGGGATCGCGACCCAGTACTTC. This sequence encodes CASSRGQGIATQYF. The rearrangement joins TRBV19 to TRBJ2-5; TRBD1 matches 10 bases. Germline trimming cut 4 bases from V and 7 bases from J; bases unmatched to any gene: 6. In germline, CDR1 is LNHDA, CDR2 SQIVND (reference sequence). The CDR3 consists of 14 residues.

The genes are TRBV7-2 and TRBJ2-7, with D perhaps TRBD2 (5 bases). CDR3 length equals 14 residues. Germline V gene data show CDR1 as SGHTA and CDR2 as FQGNSA. V lost 5 bases, J lost 1 base, and 12 bases lay in between. This CDR3 reads CASSRPGGSYEQYF. The DNA for the CDR3 is TGTGCCAGCAGCCGACCCGGCGGGTCCTACGAGCAGTACTTC.